This TCR beta chain was found in a study of blood T cell repertoires in COVID-19. About the study: The United States, Italy and Spain were the sources of the acute and convalescent COVID-19 samples. T cells, B-cell-depleted T cells, or PBMCs supplied cDNA or gDNA.

Trimming stripped 3 bases from V and 6 bases from J, with 5 bases between. CDR3 length: 12 residues. Germline CDR1 is LNHDA and CDR2 is SQIVND (reference sequence). Original data processing: Reference gene primer amplification gave nucleated cell count estimates. Using immunoSEQ multiplex PCR, the repertoire was profiled, and TCRdb retains in-frame clones only, with some absent. The DNA gave D and trimming, while V, J and clone size come from that table. The sample lists about 25,000 clones; around 88% were seen once. The gene calls are TRBV19 and TRBJ2-2; maybe TRBD2 (5 bases). The source is a human donor with active COVID-19. The donor label of this sample is uncertain. The material sequenced was peripheral blood. The CDR3 spells CASSMRAGELFF. The CDR3 nucleotides read TGTGCCAGTAGTATGCGGGCCGGGGAGCTGTTTTTT.